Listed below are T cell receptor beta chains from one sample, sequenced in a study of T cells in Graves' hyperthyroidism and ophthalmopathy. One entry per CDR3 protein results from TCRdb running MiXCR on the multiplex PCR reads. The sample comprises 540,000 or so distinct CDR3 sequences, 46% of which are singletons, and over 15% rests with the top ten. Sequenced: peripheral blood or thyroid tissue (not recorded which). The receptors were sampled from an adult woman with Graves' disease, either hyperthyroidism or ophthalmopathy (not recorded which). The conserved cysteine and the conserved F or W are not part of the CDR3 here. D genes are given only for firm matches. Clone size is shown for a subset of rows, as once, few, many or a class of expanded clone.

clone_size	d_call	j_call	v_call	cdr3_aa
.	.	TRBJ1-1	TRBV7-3	ASSLFRPTEAF
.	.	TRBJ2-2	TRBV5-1	ASSFSRGMVGELF
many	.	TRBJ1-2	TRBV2	ASSEAQREEDYGYT
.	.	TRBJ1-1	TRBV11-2	ASSLRQTNTEAF
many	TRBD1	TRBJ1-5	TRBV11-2	ASSLPRTGKGPQH
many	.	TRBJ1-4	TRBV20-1	SARLSGATNEKLF
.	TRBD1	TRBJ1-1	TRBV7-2	ASSPQGVGAF
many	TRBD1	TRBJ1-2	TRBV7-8	ASSLVAGRGQGFLYGYT
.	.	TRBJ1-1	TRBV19	ASGEGPTNTEAF
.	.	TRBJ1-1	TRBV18	ASSHSGGLNTEAF
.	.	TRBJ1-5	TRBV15	ATSETNGGGNQPQH
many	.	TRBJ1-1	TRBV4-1	ASSQVLQSAEAF
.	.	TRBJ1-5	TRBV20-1	SARARGIISQPQH
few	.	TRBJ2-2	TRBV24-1	ATSDHDRNTGELF
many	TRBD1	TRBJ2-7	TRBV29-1	SVGGTVSYEQY
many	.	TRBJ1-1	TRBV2	ASSEQGTWASNTEAF
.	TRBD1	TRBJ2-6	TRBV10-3	AISWTGKVESGANVLT
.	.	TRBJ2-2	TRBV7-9	ASSLSTLHGELF
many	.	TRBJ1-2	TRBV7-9	ASSPGSGYT
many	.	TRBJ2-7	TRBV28	ASTSTAISYEQY
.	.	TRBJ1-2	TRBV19	ASSIGITNYGYT
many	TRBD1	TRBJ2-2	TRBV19	ASSVEPGQGFGELF
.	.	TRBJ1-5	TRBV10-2	ASSQDSSRFQPQH
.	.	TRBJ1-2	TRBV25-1	ASSHLGGTNYGYT
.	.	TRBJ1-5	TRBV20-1	SARDRLAVRLAQH
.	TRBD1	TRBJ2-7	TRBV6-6	ASSRGLGDSTLYEQY
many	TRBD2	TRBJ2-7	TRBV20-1	SAATSGSGNEQY
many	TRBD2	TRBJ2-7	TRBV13	ASSLSSGTTEQY
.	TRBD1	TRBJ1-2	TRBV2	ASSAGTGFGGYT
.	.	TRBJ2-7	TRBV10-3	ASRGVAGRTYEQY
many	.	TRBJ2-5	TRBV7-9	ASSLINSKTQY
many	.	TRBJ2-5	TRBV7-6	ASSPWGGAGETQY
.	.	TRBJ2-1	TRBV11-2	ASSLRINEQF
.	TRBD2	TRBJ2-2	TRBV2	ASSEGETLAGVRNTGELF
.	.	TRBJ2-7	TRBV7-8	ASSFRGGRGQY
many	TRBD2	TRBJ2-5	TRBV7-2	ASSLGPASGRRIQETQY
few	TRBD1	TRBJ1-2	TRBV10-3	AISVSDRAT
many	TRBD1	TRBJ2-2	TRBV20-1	SARGQGMATGELF
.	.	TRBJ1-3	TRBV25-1	ASSEGYRRNTIY
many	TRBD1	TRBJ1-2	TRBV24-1	ATSEGTANYGYT
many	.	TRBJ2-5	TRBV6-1	ASSQGMRETQY
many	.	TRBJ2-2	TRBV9	ASSVEINTGELF
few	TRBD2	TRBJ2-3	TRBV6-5	ASNQLAPGADTQY
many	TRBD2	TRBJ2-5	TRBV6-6	ASKRLAGDSQETQY
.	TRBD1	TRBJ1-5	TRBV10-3	AISLTGTAKEGGNQPQH
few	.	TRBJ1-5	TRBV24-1	ATSDEETQH
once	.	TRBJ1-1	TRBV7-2	ASSQFLTSGTEAF
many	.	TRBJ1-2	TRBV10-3	AISDSGGWQGYT
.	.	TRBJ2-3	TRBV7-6	ASSLATKMY
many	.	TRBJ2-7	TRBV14	ASSQDEGLIAYEQY